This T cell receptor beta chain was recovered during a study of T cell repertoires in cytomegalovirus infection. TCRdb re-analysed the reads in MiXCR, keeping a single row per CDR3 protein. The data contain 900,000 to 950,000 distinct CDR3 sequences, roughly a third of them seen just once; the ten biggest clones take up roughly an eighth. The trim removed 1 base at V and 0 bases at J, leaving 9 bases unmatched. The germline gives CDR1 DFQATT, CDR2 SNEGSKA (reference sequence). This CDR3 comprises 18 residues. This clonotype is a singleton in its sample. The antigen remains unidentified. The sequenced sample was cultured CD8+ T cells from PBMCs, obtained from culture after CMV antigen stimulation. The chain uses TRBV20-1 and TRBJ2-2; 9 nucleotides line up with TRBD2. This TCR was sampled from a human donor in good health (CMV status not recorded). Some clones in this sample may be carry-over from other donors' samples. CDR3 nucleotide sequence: TGCAGTGCTAGAGGGTGGCTAGCGGGGACCTCGAACACCGGGGAGCTGTTTTTT. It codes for CSARGWLAGTSNTGELFF.